This passage covers 2 T cell receptor beta chains from one sample sequenced in a study of control samples from healthy donors and cancer patients. The assay was immunoSEQ multiplex PCR, and TCRdb's table has in-frame clones only and misses some. The table lists fewer than 85,000 clones, about 92% of them singletons. Sample: blood. The receptors come from a woman aged 60-75 years in good health.

The CDR3 protein is CASSSGLAGGRRADTQYF. In nucleotides, the CDR3 is TGTGCCAGCAGCTCGGGACTAGCGGGAGGGAGAAGGGCAGATACGCAGTATTTT. This sequence joins TRBV7-3 and TRBJ2-3; 16 positions agree with TRBD2. CDR1 and CDR2 from the germline V gene are SGHTA and FQGTGA. V lost 4 bases and J lost 4; bases outside the gene matches: 8. The CDR3 has 18 amino acids.

The chain has TRBV10-3 and TRBJ1-3, with TRBD1 matching over 10 bases. Germline CDR1 is ENHRY and CDR2 is SYGVKD. The CDR3 sequence is 18 residues long. V lost 2 bases to trimming and J lost 4 bases; unmatched junction nucleotides: 11. This chain's CDR3 is CAISEPTGTGASGNTIYF. In DNA, the CDR3 is TGTGCCATCAGTGAGCCAACCGGGACAGGGGCCTCGGGAAACACCATATATTTT.